A single sample gave rise to the 17 T cell receptor beta chains below, sequenced in a study of T cell responses to AZD1222 COVID-19 vaccine. Some clones are missing from TCRdb's copy, which holds only in-frame ones; the method was immunoSEQ multiplex PCR. The sample records roughly 150,000 clones, about 90% being singletons. This specimen was peripheral blood, taken 28 days after the second AZD1222 dose. The receptor set was obtained from an adult who received the AZD1222 COVID-19 vaccine.

A single count supports this clone. The chain couples TRBV28 to TRBJ1-6, with 8 bases matching TRBD1. The junction had 17 bases not matched to a gene; V was cut back by 3 bases and J by 10 bases. The CDR3 sequence is 18 residues long. The germline V gene has CDR1 MDHEN and CDR2 SYDVKM. For the CDR3, the DNA is TGTGCCAGCAGTTTGGCGATTGGGAACAGGGGGAGGAGGTCACCCCTCCACTTT. It codes for CASSLAIGNRGRRSPLHF.

The chain combines TRBV18 with TRBJ2-3; D is unresolved. The CDR3 sequence is 13 residues long. CDR1 and CDR2 (germline): KGHSH, LQKENI. The V end lost 0 bases, the J end lost 4 bases, and 5 bases lay between the germline ends. The CDR3 bases are TGTGCCAGCTCACCACCCAATCCAGATACGCAGTATTTT. Encoded protein: CASSPPNPDTQYF.

The genes are TRBV29-1 and TRBJ2-3; possibly TRBD1 for D (5 bases). Germline CDR1 SQVTM, CDR2 ANQGSEA. The length of the CDR3 is 18 residues. Between the trimmed V and J ends, which lost 4 bases and 0 bases, there was a span of 23 bases. The CDR3: CSVGRPEGASTSTDTQYF. DNA of the CDR3: TGCAGCGTTGGGCGCCCTGAAGGGGCATCTACTAGCACAGATACGCAGTATTTT.

The rearrangement uses TRBV5-5 and TRBJ1-2, with D tentatively TRBD1 (5 bases). Germline V gene lookup returns CDR1 SGHKS and CDR2 YYEKEE (reference sequence). The V end was cut by 5 bases, the J end by 6 bases, with 17 bases between. The CDR3 has 14 amino acids. CDR3 DNA sequence: TGTGCCAGCAGTCGGGACCCGCTCGGAGATGGCTACACCTTC. Translation gives CASSRDPLGDGYTF.

The V gene is TRBV10-3, the J gene TRBJ2-7; no reliable D call. Looked up from germline, CDR1 is ENHRY and CDR2 is SYGVKD. The CDR3 runs 11 residues. The V end was cut by 1 base, the J end by 4 bases, with 2 bases between. DNA for the CDR3: TGTGCCATCAGTGAGTTGTACGAGCAGTACTTC. Translating gives CAISELYEQYF.

This chain links TRBV20-1 with TRBJ1-1; D not certain. Germline assignment: CDR1 DFQATT and CDR2 SNEGSKA (reference sequence). Deletions cut 3 bases from V and 7 bases from J, with 15 bases between. The CDR3 is 13 residues long. CDR3 bases: TGCAGTGCTAGTCTGACTTCAGGCCGTGAAGCTTTCTTT. Its translation: CSASLTSGREAFF.

This clone was recorded once. This CDR3 is CASSLGGGTEAFF. In DNA, the CDR3 is TGTGCCAGCAGCTTAGGAGGGGGCACTGAAGCTTTCTTT. The chain couples TRBV7-9 to TRBJ1-1; D is perhaps TRBD1 (6 bases). Germline V gene lookup returns CDR1 SEHNR and CDR2 FQNEAQ (reference sequence). Trimming cost V 1 base and J 4 bases, with 7 bases left between them. The CDR3 runs to 13 residues.

This chain uses TRBV5-1 with TRBJ2-5; D is ambiguous. The V gene's germline CDR1 is SGHRS and CDR2 YFSETQ. V dropped 1 base and J dropped 3 bases, with 7 bases sitting between them. The CDR3 runs to 13 residues. CDR3 sequence (DNA): TGCGCCAGCAGCTTGACCGCGGAAGAGACCCAGTACTTC. It translates to CASSLTAEETQYF.

For this clone: This clone may be a read error of a much larger clone one base away. This chain connects TRBV5-6 to TRBJ1-1, with unresolved D. The CDR3 is 11 residues long. Germline V gives CDR1 SGHDT, CDR2 YYEEEE. Trimming removed 4 bases from V and 0 bases from J, with 1 base in between. CDR3 amino acids: CASSLNTEAFF. CDR3 nucleotides: TGTGCCAGCAGCCTGAACACTGAAGCTTTCTTT.

The chain combines TRBV28 with TRBJ1-2, with a possible D match to TRBD1 (5 bases). Germline V gives CDR1 MDHEN, CDR2 SYDVKM. Trimming removed 6 bases from V and 1 base from J, with 12 bases in between. The CDR3 loop spans 14 amino acids. The CDR3 sequence is CASSTGRVNYGYTF. The DNA for the CDR3 is TGTGCCAGCAGCACAGGTAGAGTTAACTATGGCTACACCTTC.

The chain joins TRBV12-3 or TRBV12-4 to TRBJ1-2; D gene uncertain. Trimming shortened V by 4 bases and J by 2 bases, and 5 bases separated the two germline ends. The CDR3 has 12 residues. The CDR3 region has the DNA TGTGCCAGCAGTTGGGCGAACTATGGCTACACCTTC. Its protein product is CASSWANYGYTF.

In DNA form, the CDR3 reads TGCGCCAGCAGCTTTTTTTTATCGGCGGAAGGCACAGATACGCAGTATTTT. Amino acids: CASSFFLSAEGTDTQYF. The chain couples TRBV5-1 to TRBJ2-3; D is unresolved. The CDR3 runs 17 residues. Trimming left V 2 bases short and J 1 base short, with 17 bases between. The germline V gene has CDR1 SGHRS and CDR2 YFSETQ.

J is TRBJ2-7 and V is TRBV7-8; D is perhaps TRBD1 or TRBD2 (5 bases each). Trimming took 7 bases from V and 7 from J, leaving 20 bases between them. Germline V CDR1 and CDR2: SGHVS, FQNEAQ. This CDR3 spans 14 amino acids. CDR3 amino acids: CASIPGRTVGEQYF. CDR3 bases: TGTGCCAGCATCCCGGGACGGACGGTGGGAGAGCAGTACTTC.

The rearrangement joins TRBV6-5 to TRBJ1-2; possibly TRBD1 for D (5 bases). Germline values: CDR1 MNHEY, CDR2 SVGAGI. Trimming removed 7 bases at V and 7 bases at J, with 19 bases between. CDR3 length: 14 amino acids. The CDR3 region is CASTPGGAVGGYTF. In DNA, the CDR3 is TGTGCCAGCACCCCAGGTGGGGCCGTTGGTGGCTACACCTTC.

The chain links TRBV28 to TRBJ2-3; 7 nucleotides align to TRBD2. In germline, CDR1 is MDHEN, CDR2 SYDVKM. V lost 6 bases, J lost 2 bases, and 5 bases stayed unmatched. There are 14 residues in the CDR3. CDR3 protein: CASRSGTNTDTQYF. Here the CDR3 DNA reads TGTGCCAGCAGGAGTGGGACTAACACAGATACGCAGTATTTT.

V usage is TRBV6-1 and J usage is TRBJ2-7; no reliable D call. Germline V lookup: CDR1 MNHNS, CDR2 SASEGT. Trimming took off 2 bases at V and 4 bases at J, with 3 bases between the two ends. This CDR3 is 11 amino acids long. The DNA for the CDR3 is TGTGCCAGCAGTGAACTGTACGAGCAGTACTTC. It translates to CASSELYEQYF.

A single count supports this clone. The rearrangement uses TRBV3-1 (or the pseudogene TRBV3-2) and TRBJ2-7, with D tentatively TRBD1 (7 bases). CDR1 and CDR2 from the germline V gene are LGHDT and YNNKEL (reference sequence). The CDR3 is 14 amino acids. The V and J ends lost 3 bases and 5 bases respectively, with 14 bases between them. The CDR3 here is CASSHQGGAHEQYF. CDR3 in DNA: TGTGCCAGCAGCCATCAGGGGGGTGCCCACGAGCAGTACTTC.